A single sample gave rise to the 7 T cell receptor beta chains below, sequenced in a study of blood T cell repertoires in COVID-19. Sequenced by immunoSEQ multiplex PCR; TCRdb stores in-frame clones only, minus some. The sample shows about 250,000 clones, about nine tenths of them seen only once. The sample comprised PBMCs or T cells enriched from blood (not recorded which). The source is a woman aged 25-40 years with acute COVID-19.

The chain links TRBV3-1 (or the pseudogene TRBV3-2) to TRBJ2-1; 12 positions match TRBD2. V lost 1 base and J lost 8; bases outside the gene matches: 3. Germline V CDR1 and CDR2: LGHDT, YNNKEL (reference sequence). The CDR3 is made up of 15 amino acids. The CDR3 region is CASSQGASGGDEQFF. The CDR3 bases are TGTGCCAGCAGCCAAGGAGCTAGCGGGGGGGATGAGCAGTTCTTC.

The chain has TRBV11-2 and TRBJ2-7; TRBD2 matches 7 bases. CDR1 and CDR2 (germline): SGHAT, FQNNGV. The CDR3 has 17 residues. The junction had 11 bases not matched to a gene; V was cut back by 1 base and J by 2 bases. CDR3 sequence (DNA): TGTGCCAGCAGCTTAGCCCGGGTCCCACGGGGGGCCTACGAGCAGTACTTC. Translation: CASSLARVPRGAYEQYF.

This clone was counted between two and nine times. The chain carries TRBV6-6 and TRBJ1-1, with D possibly TRBD1 on 6 matching bases. This CDR3 spans 15 amino acids. V lost 5 bases, J lost 1 base, and 14 bases lay in between. Germline CDR1 reads MNHNY; CDR2 reads SVGAGI (reference sequence). The CDR3, as DNA: TGTGCCAGCAGTATACAGGGAGCCACGAACACTGAAGCTTTCTTT. It is translated as CASSIQGATNTEAFF.

The chain uses TRBV2 and TRBJ1-5; 10 nucleotides line up with TRBD1. V was clipped by 0 bases and J by 4 bases; unmatched bases: 12. There are 19 residues in the CDR3. Germline assignment: CDR1 SNHLY and CDR2 FYNNEI. The CDR3: CASSEALPPGTGENQPQHF. CDR3 DNA sequence: TGTGCCAGCAGTGAAGCGCTTCCTCCCGGGACAGGGGAAAATCAGCCCCAGCATTTT. Filled out from reference TRBV2 and TRBJ1-5, the complete variable domain reads EPEVTQTPSHQVTQMGQEVILRCVPISNHLYFYWYRQILGQKVEFLVSFYNNEISEKSEIFDDQFSVERPDGSNFTLKIRSTKLEDSAMYFCASSEALPPGTGENQPQHFGDGTRLSIL.

The chain links TRBV5-1 to TRBJ2-1; no reliable D call. The V gene's germline CDR1 is SGHRS and CDR2 YFSETQ. The CDR3 runs 12 residues. Trimming removed 1 base from V and 9 bases from J, with 8 bases in between. The CDR3 loop is CASSLRVGEQFF. For the CDR3, the DNA is TGCGCCAGCAGCTTGCGGGTTGGTGAGCAGTTCTTC.

The CDR3 loop is CASSPRTGGGNEKLFF. CDR3 bases: TGTGCCAGCTCGCCCCGGACAGGGGGCGGTAATGAAAAACTGTTTTTT. This chain connects TRBV18 to TRBJ1-4, with 11 bases that match TRBD1. This CDR3 is built from 16 residues. Trimming took 6 bases from V and 4 from J; bases not matched to a gene: 7. Germline V lookup: CDR1 KGHSH, CDR2 LQKENI.

The chain is built from TRBV29-1 and TRBJ2-5; 10 nucleotides agree with TRBD1. CDR1 and CDR2 (germline): SQVTM, ANQGSEA. The CDR3 totals 15 residues. The junction had 11 bases not matched to a gene; V was cut back by 5 bases and J by 5 bases. The CDR3, as DNA: TGCAGCGTTAAAACCGGGACAGGGGCCATGGAGACCCAGTACTTC. This codes for CSVKTGTGAMETQYF.